This is a list of T cell receptor beta chains from one sample in a study of T cell changes during pregnancy in multiple sclerosis. Produced via immunoSEQ multiplex PCR; TCRdb's table is partial and in-frame only. The table shows just over 60,000 clones, with about 90% occurring only once. Material: peripheral blood, obtained in the second trimester of pregnancy. The receptor source for this set is a female donor in good health, enrolled as a control in a pregnancy study. Both conserved end residues are part of each CDR3. The D gene is left open where the match is weak. For some rows the clone size is stated as once, few or many, or as a class when expanded; others skip it.

j_call,v_call,clone_size,d_call,cdr3_nt,cdr3_aa
TRBJ1-1,TRBV6-1,-,-,TGTGCCAGCAGTGCCACAGTGAACACTGAAGCTTTCTTT,CASSATVNTEAFF
TRBJ2-1,TRBV11-2,-,TRBD1,TGTGCCAGCAGGAGACAGGGGTCTTTGGGGTACAATGAGCAGTTCTTC,CASRRQGSLGYNEQFF
TRBJ1-1,TRBV7-9,-,TRBD1,TGTGCCAGCACCCTGGGACAGGGGAAGAACACTGAAGCTTTCTTT,CASTLGQGKNTEAFF
TRBJ2-5,TRBV21-1,-,-,TGTGCCAGCAGCTCCCCCGGGACAGGGTGGATCCAAGAGACCCAGTACTTC,CASSSPGTGWIQETQYF
TRBJ2-5,TRBV27,-,-,TGTGCCAGCAGTCCTTACCAAGAGACCCAGTACTTC,CASSPYQETQYF
TRBJ2-2,TRBV30,once,-,TGTGCCTGGATTTCGGGACACGGGACCGGGGAGCTGTTTTTT,CAWISGHGTGELFF
TRBJ1-6,TRBV6-1,-,-,TGTGCCAGCAGCCAGGCGAGCTCCTATAATTCACCCCTCCACTTT,CASSQASSYNSPLHF
TRBJ2-1,TRBV6-6,-,TRBD1,TGTGCCAGCAGTTACAGACAGGGGATATACAATGAGCAGTTCTTC,CASSYRQGIYNEQFF
TRBJ2-7,TRBV7-2,-,-,TGTGCCAGCAGCTCGCAACAGCTCCTCTACGAGCAGTACTTC,CASSSQQLLYEQYF
TRBJ1-2,TRBV4-2,-,-,TGTGCCAGCAGCCAGGGGGAGGGGGTCGGGGGCGGCCGAGCCTATGGCTACACCTTC,CASSQGEGVGGGRAYGYTF
TRBJ2-3,TRBV27,-,TRBD2,TGTGCCAGCAGTGGGACTAGCGCTAGCACAGATACGCAGTATTTT,CASSGTSASTDTQYF
TRBJ1-4,TRBV7-9,-,-,TGTGCCAGCAGCCGAAGCGTCCTAGGGGCTTTTAATGAAAAACTGTTTTTT,CASSRSVLGAFNEKLFF
TRBJ1-5,TRBV10-2,-,-,TGCGCCAGCAGCATCCAGGGTTTGGGTCAGCCCCAGCATTTT,CASSIQGLGQPQHF
TRBJ2-1,TRBV9,-,TRBD1,TGTGCCAGCAGCGTAGTGCCGGACAGGGATGAGCAGTTCTTC,CASSVVPDRDEQFF
TRBJ1-1,TRBV5-1,-,-,TGCGCCAGCAGGACGGGGACTGAAGCTTTCTTT,CASRTGTEAFF
TRBJ2-7,TRBV7-3,-,TRBD2,TGTGCCAGCAGCTTATCAGCGGGACGCCAGTACGAGCAGTACTTC,CASSLSAGRQYEQYF
TRBJ2-7,TRBV18,-,-,TGTGCCAGCTCACCACCGCCGGGCTACGAGCAGTACTTC,CASSPPPGYEQYF
TRBJ2-6,TRBV6-4,-,-,TGTGCCAGCAGTGACGACCGGGGTTCTGGGGCCAACGTCCTGACTTTC,CASSDDRGSGANVLTF
TRBJ2-2,TRBV27,-,-,TGTGCCAGCAGCCCGGGTCCCCGGATAGGGGAGCGGGCCGGGGAGCTGTTTTTT,CASSPGPRIGERAGELFF
TRBJ1-2,TRBV9,-,-,TGTGCCAGCAGCGCCCCGGAGGGTAGGACCTCGTATGGCTACACCTTC,CASSAPEGRTSYGYTF
TRBJ1-1,TRBV10-3,-,-,TGTGCCATCGGGGGGGACCCCCAAGGAGCTTTCTTT,CAIGGDPQGAFF
TRBJ2-7,TRBV5-4,-,TRBD1,TGTGCCAGCAGCCCGCTGGACAGGGGCCACGAGCAGTACTTC,CASSPLDRGHEQYF
TRBJ1-2,TRBV6-5,-,-,TGTGCCAGCAGCTCCAGGGGTCGGAACTATGGCTACACCTTC,CASSSRGRNYGYTF
TRBJ2-7,TRBV11-2,-,TRBD2,TGTGCCAGCGGCAGGACTAGCGCCTTC,CASGRTSAF
TRBJ2-6,TRBV6-5,-,-,TGTGCCAGCTTACAGGGAGGGCCTGGGGCCAACGTCCTGACTTTC,CASLQGGPGANVLTF
TRBJ2-7,TRBV9,-,TRBD2,TGTGCCAGCAGCGTATCCATCGGGACTACCGACGAGCAGTACTTC,CASSVSIGTTDEQYF
TRBJ2-1,TRBV15,-,-,TGTGCCACCAGCAGGGGCCCCAAAAACAATGAGCAGTTCTTC,CATSRGPKNNEQFF
TRBJ2-3,TRBV28,-,-,TGTGCCAGCGGACGTGCTAGCTCCTCTAGCACAGATACGCAGTATTTT,CASGRASSSSTDTQYF
TRBJ2-3,TRBV5-1,-,TRBD1,TGCGCCAGCAGCGAGGGACAGGGGATAGATACGCAGTATTTT,CASSEGQGIDTQYF
TRBJ2-1,TRBV11-3,-,-,TGTGCCAGCAGCCAGGCCGGGACTACCCAGGGGGAGCAGTTCTTC,CASSQAGTTQGEQFF
TRBJ2-2,TRBV10-3,-,-,TGTGCCATCTCCCGACTAGCCGGGGAGCTGTTTTTT,CAISRLAGELFF
TRBJ2-3,TRBV7-3,-,-,TGTGCCAGCAGCTTGGTAGCGGATAGCACAGATACGCAGTATTTT,CASSLVADSTDTQYF
TRBJ2-3,TRBV14,-,-,TGTGCCAGCAGCCAAGAGTTTCGGAGAGGGCCGCAGTATTTT,CASSQEFRRGPQYF
TRBJ2-5,TRBV5-1,once,-,TGCGCCAGCAGCTTGGCCGTTGGCAGGCAAGAGACCCAGTACTTC,CASSLAVGRQETQYF
TRBJ2-1,TRBV11-3,-,TRBD2,TGTGCCAGCAGCTTAGGCGGGGGAACCTACAATGAGCAGTTCTTC,CASSLGGGTYNEQFF
TRBJ1-3,TRBV12-1,-,-,TGTGCCAGCAGCCCCGGTCAGACGCGGACTGGAAACACCATATATTTT,CASSPGQTRTGNTIYF
TRBJ2-7,TRBV5-8,-,TRBD2,TGTGCCATCTCACGGGGACTAGCGGGACTCTCCTACGAGCAGTACTTC,CAISRGLAGLSYEQYF
TRBJ2-7,TRBV30,-,TRBD1,TGTGCCTGGGATAGGACAGGGGCGGGGGAGCAGTACTTC,CAWDRTGAGEQYF
TRBJ2-3,TRBV18,once,-,TGTGCCAGCTCACCTGCGAAAACAGATACGCAGTATTTT,CASSPAKTDTQYF
TRBJ2-5,TRBV7-2,-,TRBD2,TGTGCCAGCAGCCCCAGACTAGCTGACGAGACCCAGTACTTC,CASSPRLADETQYF
TRBJ1-1,TRBV5-1,-,-,TGCGCCAGCAGGAACAGTCCGAACACTGAAGCTTTCTTT,CASRNSPNTEAFF
TRBJ2-7,TRBV27,-,-,TGTGCCAGCAGTTTATATTCGGGGTATGGCGGGGTCTACGAGCAGTACTTC,CASSLYSGYGGVYEQYF
TRBJ2-3,TRBV27,-,-,TGTGCCAGCAGTTTAAGCCTACAGGATACGCAGTATTTT,CASSLSLQDTQYF
TRBJ2-7,TRBV5-6,-,-,TGTGCCAGCAGCTCTAGCGTCGGGGGAGGCTACGAGCAGTACTTC,CASSSSVGGGYEQYF
TRBJ1-1,TRBV7-9,-,TRBD1,TGTGCCAGCAGCTCGCCGGGACAGGGGAACACTGAAGCTTTCTTT,CASSSPGQGNTEAFF
TRBJ2-1,TRBV7-9,once,-,TGTGCCAGCAGCCCCCTCGCCGAGGCAACCTACAATGAGCAGTTCTTC,CASSPLAEATYNEQFF
TRBJ2-7,TRBV29-1,-,TRBD1,TGCAGCGTCGAAGGGGGACAGTCCTACGAGCAGTACTTC,CSVEGGQSYEQYF
TRBJ2-3,TRBV5-1,once,TRBD2,TGCGCCAGCAGCCCCGCCCGGGGGGAAGCAGATACGCAGTATTTT,CASSPARGEADTQYF
TRBJ2-1,TRBV6-5,-,TRBD2,TGTGCCAGCAGTCAACTAGCGGGAGAAGACAATGAGCAGTTCTTC,CASSQLAGEDNEQFF
TRBJ2-1,TRBV4-3,-,-,TGCGCCAGCAGCCAAAGTTGGAGTTATGAGCAGTTCTTC,CASSQSWSYEQFF
TRBJ1-6,TRBV6-5,once,-,TGTGCCAGCAGTAGGGGCGGGGTGAATTCACCCCTCCACTTT,CASSRGGVNSPLHF
TRBJ2-3,TRBV5-1,once,-,TGCGCCAGCAGCTCGAGCACAGATACGCAGTATTTT,CASSSSTDTQYF